These 8 T cell receptor beta chains were sequenced from one sample in a study of T cells in tumors after PD-1 blockade. The protocol was immunoSEQ multiplex PCR, while the TCRdb copy is restricted to in-frame clones and leaves out a portion. This sample carries 14,000 or so clones, 80% to 85% of them seen once, and the ten largest clones take roughly 25%. The sequenced sample was PBMCs, obtained after anti-PD-1 treatment. The receptors shown here come from a human donor with basal cell carcinoma.

This sequence joins TRBV2 and TRBJ1-3; D gene ambiguous. The CDR3 is made up of 11 amino acids. From germline, CDR1 is SNHLY and CDR2 FYNNEI. The V end was cut by 3 bases, the J end by 6 bases, with 3 bases between. The CDR3 loop is CASSDTNTIYF. The CDR3 bases are TGTGCCAGCAGTGATACAAACACCATATATTTT.

This chain links TRBV15 with TRBJ2-7; tentatively, D is TRBD2 (6 bases). CDR1 LNHNV and CDR2 YYDKDF come from the germline V gene (reference sequence). V was clipped by 3 bases and J by 5 bases, with 23 bases between them. This CDR3 has 17 residues. As DNA, the CDR3 is TGTGCCACCAGCAGCCCGATCCCACTAGCAGGTCGACACGAGCAGTACTTC. The encoded protein is CATSSPIPLAGRHEQYF.

The J gene is TRBJ1-5, the V gene TRBV6-1; D may be TRBD1 (5 bases). CDR3 length: 15 residues. V dropped 1 base and J dropped 4 bases, with 11 bases sitting between them. CDR1 is MNHNS and CDR2 is SASEGT in the germline V gene. CDR3 amino acids: CASSEEDRANQPQHF. The CDR3 coding sequence is TGTGCCAGCAGTGAAGAAGACAGAGCAAATCAGCCCCAGCATTTT.

This clone was seen only once. This chain connects TRBV6-5 to TRBJ1-2, with 11 bases fitting TRBD1. The CDR3 is 16 residues long. V was clipped by 2 bases and J by 4 bases; unmatched bases: 6. Germline V gives CDR1 MNHEY, CDR2 SVGAGI. The CDR3 nucleotides are TGTGCCAGCAGTTACGGACAGGGGGCGCCCCTCTATGGCTACACCTTC. Protein sequence: CASSYGQGAPLYGYTF.

The chain joins TRBV6-5 to TRBJ1-1, with D possibly matching TRBD1 (6 bases). Trimming pared 2 bases from V and 8 bases from J, leaving 21 bases between. CDR1 MNHEY and CDR2 SVGAGI come from the germline V gene. The CDR3 is made up of 16 amino acids. CDR3 nucleotide sequence: TGTGCCAGCAGTTACATGGCGGCAGGGGAGTTTGAGGAAGCTTTCTTT. Protein: CASSYMAAGEFEEAFF.

The V gene is TRBV6-5, the J gene TRBJ2-7; D remains unclear. Germline lookup yields CDR1 MNHEY and CDR2 SVGAGI. The CDR3 loop spans 13 amino acids. V gave up 3 bases and J gave up 3 bases, with 9 bases separating them. CDR3 DNA: TGTGCCAGCAGTTATCAGAGGAGCTACGAGCAGTACTTC. It yields the protein CASSYQRSYEQYF.

The chain couples TRBV19 to TRBJ2-2, with D possibly matching TRBD1 (5 bases). Deletions cut 0 bases from V and 7 bases from J, with 9 bases between. CDR1 and CDR2 from the germline V gene are LNHDA and SQIVND (reference sequence). The CDR3 spans 14 residues. The CDR3 sequence is CASSIDKGIGELFF. CDR3 coding DNA: TGTGCCAGTAGTATAGATAAGGGGATCGGGGAGCTGTTTTTT.

The chain carries TRBV18 and TRBJ2-7, with TRBD2 matching 7 bases. The CDR3 is 15 residues long. The V gene's germline CDR1 is KGHSH and CDR2 LQKENI. V was clipped by 0 bases and J by 2 bases; unmatched bases: 4. The CDR3 DNA is TGTGCCAGCTCACCACCCAACGCGGGGGCCTACGAGCAGTACTTC. Protein sequence: CASSPPNAGAYEQYF.